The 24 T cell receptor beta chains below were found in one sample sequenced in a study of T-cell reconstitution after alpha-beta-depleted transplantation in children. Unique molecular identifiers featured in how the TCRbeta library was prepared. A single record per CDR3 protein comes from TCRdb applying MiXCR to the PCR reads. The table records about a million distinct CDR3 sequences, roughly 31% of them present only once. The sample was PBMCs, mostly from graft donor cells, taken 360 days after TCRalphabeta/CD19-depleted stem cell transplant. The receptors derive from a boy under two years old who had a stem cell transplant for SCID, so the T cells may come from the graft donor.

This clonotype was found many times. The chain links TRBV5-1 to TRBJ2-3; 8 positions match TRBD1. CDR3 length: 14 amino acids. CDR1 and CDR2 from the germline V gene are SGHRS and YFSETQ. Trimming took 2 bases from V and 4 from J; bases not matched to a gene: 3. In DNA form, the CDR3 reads TGCGCCAGCAGCTTCCGGACAGGGTCAGATACGCAGTATTTT. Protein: CASSFRTGSDTQYF.

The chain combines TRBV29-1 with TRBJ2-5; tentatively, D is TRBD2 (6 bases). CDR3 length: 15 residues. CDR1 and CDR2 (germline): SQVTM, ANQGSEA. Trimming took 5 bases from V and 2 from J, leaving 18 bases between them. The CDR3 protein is CSVNGIGTLQETQYF. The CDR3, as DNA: TGCAGCGTTAACGGTATCGGGACTCTTCAAGAGACCCAGTACTTC. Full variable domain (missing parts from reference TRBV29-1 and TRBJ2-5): SAVISQKPSRDICQRGTSLTIQCQVDSQVTMMFWYRQQPGQSLTLIATANQGSEATYESGFVIDKFPISRPNLTFSTLTVSNMSPEDSSIYLCSVNGIGTLQETQYFGPGTRLLVL.

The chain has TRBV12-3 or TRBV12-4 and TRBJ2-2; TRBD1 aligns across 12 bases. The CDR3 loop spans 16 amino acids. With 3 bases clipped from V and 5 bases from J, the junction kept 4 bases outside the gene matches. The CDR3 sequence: CASSLRDRGLTGELFF. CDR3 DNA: TGTGCCAGCAGTTTGAGGGACAGGGGGCTGACCGGGGAGCTGTTTTTT.

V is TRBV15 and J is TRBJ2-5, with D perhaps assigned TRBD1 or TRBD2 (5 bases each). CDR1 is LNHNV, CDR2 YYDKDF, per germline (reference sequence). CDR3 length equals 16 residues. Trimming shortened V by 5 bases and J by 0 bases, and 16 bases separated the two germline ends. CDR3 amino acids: CATSGTVGVYQETQYF. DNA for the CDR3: TGTGCCACCAGCGGGACGGTGGGGGTGTACCAAGAGACCCAGTACTTC.

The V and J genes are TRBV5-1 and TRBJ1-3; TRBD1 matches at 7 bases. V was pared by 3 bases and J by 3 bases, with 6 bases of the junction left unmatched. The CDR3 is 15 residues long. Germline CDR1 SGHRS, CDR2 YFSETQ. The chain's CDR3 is CASSSTGSGGNTIYF. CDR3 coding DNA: TGCGCCAGCAGCTCGACAGGGTCCGGTGGAAACACCATATATTTT.

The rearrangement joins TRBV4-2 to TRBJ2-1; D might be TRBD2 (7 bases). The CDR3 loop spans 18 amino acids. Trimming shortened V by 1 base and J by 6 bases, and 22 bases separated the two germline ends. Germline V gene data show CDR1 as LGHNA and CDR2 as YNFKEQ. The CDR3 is CASSQALGRGGRGNEQFF. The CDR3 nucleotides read TGTGCCAGCAGCCAAGCCTTAGGAAGGGGGGGCCGGGGCAATGAGCAGTTCTTC.

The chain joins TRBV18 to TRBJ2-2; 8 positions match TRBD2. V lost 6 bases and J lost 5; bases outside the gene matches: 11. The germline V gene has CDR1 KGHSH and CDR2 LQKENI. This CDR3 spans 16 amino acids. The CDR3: CASSSPGTRLTGELFF. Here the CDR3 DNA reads TGTGCCAGCTCGTCCCCCGGGACTAGATTGACCGGGGAGCTGTTTTTT. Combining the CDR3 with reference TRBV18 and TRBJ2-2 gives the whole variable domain NAGVMQNPRHLVRRRGQEARLRCSPMKGHSHVYWYRQLPEEGLKFMVYLQKENIIDESGMPKERFSAEFPKEGPSILRIQQVVRGDSAAYFCASSSPGTRLTGELFFGEGSRLTVL.

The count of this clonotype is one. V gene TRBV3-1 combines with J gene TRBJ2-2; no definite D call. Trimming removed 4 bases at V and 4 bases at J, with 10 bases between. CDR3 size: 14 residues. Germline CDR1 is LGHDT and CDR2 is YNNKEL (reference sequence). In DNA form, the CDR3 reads TGTGCCAGCAGCCGAGGTAGATTCACCGGGGAGCTGTTTTTT. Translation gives CASSRGRFTGELFF.

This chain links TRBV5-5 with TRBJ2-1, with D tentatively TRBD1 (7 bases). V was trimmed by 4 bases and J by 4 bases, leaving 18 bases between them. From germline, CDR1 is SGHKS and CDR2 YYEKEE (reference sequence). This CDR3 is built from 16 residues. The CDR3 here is CASSATSGGTYNEQFF. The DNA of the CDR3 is TGTGCCAGCAGCGCGACCTCAGGGGGGACTTACAATGAGCAGTTCTTC.

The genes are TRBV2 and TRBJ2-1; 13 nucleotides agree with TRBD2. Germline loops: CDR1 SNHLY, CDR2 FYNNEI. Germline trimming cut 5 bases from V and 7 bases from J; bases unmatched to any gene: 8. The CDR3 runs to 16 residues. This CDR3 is CASSTGLAGARNEQFF. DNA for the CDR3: TGTGCCAGCAGTACAGGACTAGCGGGGGCCAGAAATGAGCAGTTCTTC.

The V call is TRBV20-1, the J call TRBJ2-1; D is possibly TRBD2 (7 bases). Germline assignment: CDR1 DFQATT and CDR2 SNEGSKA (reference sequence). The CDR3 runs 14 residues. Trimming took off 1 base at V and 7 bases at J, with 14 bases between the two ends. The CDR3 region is CSARVVGGRNEQFF. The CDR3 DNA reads TGCAGTGCTAGAGTTGTGGGGGGGCGAAATGAGCAGTTCTTC.

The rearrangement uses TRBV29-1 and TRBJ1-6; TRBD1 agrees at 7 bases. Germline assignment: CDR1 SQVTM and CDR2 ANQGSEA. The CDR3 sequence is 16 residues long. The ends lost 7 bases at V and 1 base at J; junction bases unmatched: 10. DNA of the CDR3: TGCAGCGAAGAAAGACAGGGCGAGTCCTATAATTCACCCCTCCACTTT. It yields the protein CSEERQGESYNSPLHF.

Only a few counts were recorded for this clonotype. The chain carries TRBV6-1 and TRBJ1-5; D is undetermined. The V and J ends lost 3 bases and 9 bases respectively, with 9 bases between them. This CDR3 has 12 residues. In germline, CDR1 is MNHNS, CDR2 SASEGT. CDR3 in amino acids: CASSDPKWPQHF. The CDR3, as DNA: TGTGCCAGCAGTGACCCCAAGTGGCCCCAGCATTTT.

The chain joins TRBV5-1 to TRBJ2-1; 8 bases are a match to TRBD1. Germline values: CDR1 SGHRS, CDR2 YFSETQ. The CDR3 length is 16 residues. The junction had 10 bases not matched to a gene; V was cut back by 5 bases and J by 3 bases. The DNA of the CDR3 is TGCGCCAGCAGAAGCCCACGGGACAGGCTCTACAATGAGCAGTTCTTC. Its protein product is CASRSPRDRLYNEQFF.

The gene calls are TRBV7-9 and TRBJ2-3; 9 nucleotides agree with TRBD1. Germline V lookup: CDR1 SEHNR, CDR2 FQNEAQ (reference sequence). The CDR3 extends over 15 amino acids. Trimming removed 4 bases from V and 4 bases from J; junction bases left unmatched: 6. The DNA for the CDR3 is TGTGCCAGCAGCTCTGGACAGGGGAATCCAGATACGCAGTATTTT. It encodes CASSSGQGNPDTQYF.

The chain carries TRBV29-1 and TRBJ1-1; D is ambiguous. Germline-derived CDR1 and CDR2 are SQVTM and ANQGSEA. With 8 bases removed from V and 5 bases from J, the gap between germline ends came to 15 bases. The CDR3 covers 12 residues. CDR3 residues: CSSRSLGTEAFF. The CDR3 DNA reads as TGCAGCTCCAGGAGCTTGGGGACTGAAGCTTTCTTT.

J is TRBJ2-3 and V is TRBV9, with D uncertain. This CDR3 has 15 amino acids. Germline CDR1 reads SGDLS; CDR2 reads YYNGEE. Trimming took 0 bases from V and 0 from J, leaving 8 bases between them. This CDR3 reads CASSVAQASTDTQYF. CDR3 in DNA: TGTGCCAGCAGCGTAGCCCAGGCTAGCACAGATACGCAGTATTTT. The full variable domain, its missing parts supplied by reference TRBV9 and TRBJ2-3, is DSGVTQTPKHLITATGQRVTLRCSPRSGDLSVYWYQQSLDQGLQFLIQYYNGEERAKGNILERFSAQQFPDLHSELNLSSLELGDSALYFCASSVAQASTDTQYFGPGTRLTVL.

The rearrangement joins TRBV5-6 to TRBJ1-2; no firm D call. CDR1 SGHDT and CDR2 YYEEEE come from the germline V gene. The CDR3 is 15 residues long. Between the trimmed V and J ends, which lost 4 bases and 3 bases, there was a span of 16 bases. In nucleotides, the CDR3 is TGTGCCAGCAGCCCCCCGTTACCCGACTACTATGGCTACACCTTC. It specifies CASSPPLPDYYGYTF.

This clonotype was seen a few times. The CDR3 nucleotides are TGTGCCAGCAGCAAAGATACTGAGCAGTTCTTC. Protein sequence: CASSKDTEQFF. This chain connects TRBV21-1 to TRBJ2-1. TRBV21-1 represents a pseudogene. This CDR3 spans 11 amino acids.

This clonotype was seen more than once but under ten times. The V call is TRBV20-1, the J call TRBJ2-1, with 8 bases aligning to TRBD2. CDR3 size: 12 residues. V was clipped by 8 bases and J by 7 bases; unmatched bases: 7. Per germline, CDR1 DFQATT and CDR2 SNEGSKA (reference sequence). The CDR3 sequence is CSTLGLANEQFF. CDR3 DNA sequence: TGCAGTACCCTAGGACTAGCAAATGAGCAGTTCTTC.

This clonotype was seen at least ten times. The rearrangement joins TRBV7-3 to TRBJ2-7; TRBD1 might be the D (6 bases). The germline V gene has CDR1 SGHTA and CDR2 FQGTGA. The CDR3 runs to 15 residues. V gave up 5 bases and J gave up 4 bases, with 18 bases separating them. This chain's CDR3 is CASSPQGKGLYEQYF. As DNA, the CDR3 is TGTGCCAGCAGCCCCCAGGGGAAGGGTCTATACGAGCAGTACTTC. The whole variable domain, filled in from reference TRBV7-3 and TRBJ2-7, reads GAGVSQTPSNKVTEKGKYVELRCDPISGHTALYWYRQSLGQGPEFLIYFQGTGAADDSGLPNDRFFAVRPEGSVSTLKIQRTERGDSAVYLCASSPQGKGLYEQYFGPGTRLTVT.

The DNA for the CDR3 is TGTGCCAGCAGCTTACAGGGGGGTATCATGAACACTGAAGCTTTCTTT. Protein: CASSLQGGIMNTEAFF. V gene TRBV7-2 combines with J gene TRBJ1-1, with 7 bases aligning to TRBD1. CDR3 length: 16 residues. Per germline, CDR1 SGHTA and CDR2 FQGNSA. Losses at the gene ends were 2 bases for V and 0 bases for J; bases not matched to a gene: 6.

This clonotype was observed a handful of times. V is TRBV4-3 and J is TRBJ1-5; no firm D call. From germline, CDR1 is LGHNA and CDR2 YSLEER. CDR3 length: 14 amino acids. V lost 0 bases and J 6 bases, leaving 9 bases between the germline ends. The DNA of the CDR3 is TGCGCCAGCAGCCAAGAATTGGTGAGTCAGCCCCAGCATTTT. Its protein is CASSQELVSQPQHF.

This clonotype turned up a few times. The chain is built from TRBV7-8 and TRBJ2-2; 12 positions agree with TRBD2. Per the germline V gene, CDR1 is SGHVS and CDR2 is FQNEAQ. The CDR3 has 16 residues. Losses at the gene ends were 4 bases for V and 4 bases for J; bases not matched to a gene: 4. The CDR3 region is CASSSRLAGVTGELFF. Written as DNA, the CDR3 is TGTGCCAGCAGCTCCCGACTAGCGGGGGTCACCGGGGAGCTGTTTTTT.